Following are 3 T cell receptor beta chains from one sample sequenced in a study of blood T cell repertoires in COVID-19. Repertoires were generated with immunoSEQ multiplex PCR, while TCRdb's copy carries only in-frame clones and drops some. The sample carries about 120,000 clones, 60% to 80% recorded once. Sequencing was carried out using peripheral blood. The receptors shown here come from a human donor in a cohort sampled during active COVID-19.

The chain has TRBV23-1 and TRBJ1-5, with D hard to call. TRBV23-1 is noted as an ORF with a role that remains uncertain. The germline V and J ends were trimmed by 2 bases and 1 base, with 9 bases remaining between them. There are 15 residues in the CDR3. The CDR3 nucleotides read TGCGCCAGCAGTCAAGCCAGGCAGAGCAATCAGCCCCAGCATTTT. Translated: CASSQARQSNQPQHF.

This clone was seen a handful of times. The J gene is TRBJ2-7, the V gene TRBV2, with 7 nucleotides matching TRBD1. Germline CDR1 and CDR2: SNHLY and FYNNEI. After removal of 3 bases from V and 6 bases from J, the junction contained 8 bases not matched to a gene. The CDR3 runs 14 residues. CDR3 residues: CASSDFQGVVEQYF. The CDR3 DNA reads TGTGCCAGCAGTGATTTTCAGGGGGTGGTCGAGCAGTACTTC. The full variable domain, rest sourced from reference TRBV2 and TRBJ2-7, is EPEVTQTPSHQVTQMGQEVILRCVPISNHLYFYWYRQILGQKVEFLVSFYNNEISEKSEIFDDQFSVERPDGSNFTLKIRSTKLEDSAMYFCASSDFQGVVEQYFGPGTRLTVT.

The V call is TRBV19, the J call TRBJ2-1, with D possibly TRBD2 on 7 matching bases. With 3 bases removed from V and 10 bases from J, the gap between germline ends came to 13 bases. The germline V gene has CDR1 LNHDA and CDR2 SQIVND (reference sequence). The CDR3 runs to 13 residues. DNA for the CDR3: TGTGCCAGTAGTATTGGGGGGGCCTGGGAGCAGTTCTTC. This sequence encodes CASSIGGAWEQFF. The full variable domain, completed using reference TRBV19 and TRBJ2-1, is DGGITQSPKYLFRKEGQNVTLSCEQNLNHDAMYWYRQDPGQGLRLIYYSQIVNDFQKGDIAEGYSVSREKKESFPLTVTSAQKNPTAFYLCASSIGGAWEQFFGPGTRLTVL.